The next 15 T cell receptor beta chains were all read from a single sample in a study of T-cell reconstitution after alpha-beta-depleted transplantation in children. Preparation of the TCRbeta library was carried out with unique molecular identifiers. One entry per CDR3 protein, called by TCRdb with MiXCR from the PCR reads. The sample yields about 610,000 distinct CDR3 sequences, 20% to 30% seen once. Sequenced material: PBMCs, taken before TCRalphabeta/CD19-depleted stem cell transplant. Receptor source: a boy under two years old with Wiskott-Aldrich syndrome, due to receive a stem cell transplant.

In this sample, this clonotype turned up a few times. This chain connects TRBV12-3 or TRBV12-4 to TRBJ1-4; no firm D call. There are 14 residues in the CDR3. Trimming left V 3 bases short and J 8 bases short, with 13 bases between. CDR3 amino acids: CASSFVGIREKLFF. In nucleotides, the CDR3 is TGTGCCAGCAGTTTTGTCGGGATCCGGGAAAAACTGTTTTTT.

The V and J genes are TRBV11-2 and TRBJ2-5, with 10 bases lining up with TRBD2. The CDR3 runs 14 residues. Germline CDR1 is SGHAT and CDR2 is FQNNGV. The V segment lost 3 bases and the J segment 4 bases; nucleotides outside the gene matches: 2. CDR3 residues: CASSFRLAGETQYF. The DNA of the CDR3 is TGTGCCAGCAGCTTCCGACTAGCGGGAGAGACCCAGTACTTC.

V gene TRBV7-9 combines with J gene TRBJ2-4; the D gene is possibly TRBD2 (6 bases). The CDR3 spans 13 residues. The germline gives CDR1 SEHNR, CDR2 FQNEAQ (reference sequence). Trimming cost V 4 bases and J 12 bases, with 16 bases left between them. The CDR3: CASSSAGGRNQYF. The DNA of the CDR3 is TGTGCCAGCAGCTCTGCCGGGGGACGGAATCAGTACTTC.

The chain recombines TRBV5-4 with TRBJ2-2; 13 bases align to TRBD2. CDR3 length equals 19 residues. After removal of 1 base from V and 2 bases from J, the junction contained 8 bases not matched to a gene. Germline assignment: CDR1 SGHNT and CDR2 YYREEE (reference sequence). The CDR3 nucleotides are TGTGCCAGCAGCTTGATCCTAGGACTAGCGGGAGTAAACACCGGGGAGCTGTTTTTT. Protein: CASSLILGLAGVNTGELFF. Looking up the rest from reference TRBV5-4 and TRBJ2-2 gives the full variable domain: ETGVTQSPTHLIKTRGQQVTLRCSSQSGHNTVSWYQQALGQGPQFIFQYYREEENGRGNFPPRFSGLQFPNYSSELNVNALELDDSALYLCASSLILGLAGVNTGELFFGEGSRLTVL.

The CDR3 DNA follows: TGCAGTGCTAGGGTGGGGGGGAACACCGGGGAGCTGTTTTTT. This translates into CSARVGGNTGELFF. The chain couples TRBV20-1 to TRBJ2-2, with TRBD2 as a possible D gene (6 bases). This CDR3 is built from 14 residues. The germline V and J ends were trimmed by 3 bases and 1 base, with 9 bases remaining between them. Germline values: CDR1 DFQATT, CDR2 SNEGSKA (reference sequence).

This clonotype was counted a few times. The gene calls are TRBV5-1 and TRBJ2-1, with D uncertain. Germline V CDR1 and CDR2: SGHRS, YFSETQ. The CDR3 sequence is 14 residues long. V gave up 0 bases and J gave up 6 bases, with 10 bases separating them. The DNA of the CDR3 is TGCGCCAGCAGCTTGGTACTGGGCTCCAATGAGCAGTTCTTC. Amino acid sequence: CASSLVLGSNEQFF.

The genes are TRBV5-1 and TRBJ2-3; D is unresolved. Trimming left V 4 bases short and J 6 bases short, with 12 bases between. The CDR3 sequence is 13 residues long. CDR1 SGHRS and CDR2 YFSETQ come from the germline V gene. Here the CDR3 reads CASSMRSDDTQYF. The CDR3 DNA sequence: TGCGCCAGCAGCATGCGATCCGATGATACGCAGTATTTT.

The V call is TRBV27, the J call TRBJ1-1, with D perhaps TRBD1 (5 bases). Germline V CDR1 and CDR2: MNHEY, SMNVEV (reference sequence). V lost 3 bases, J lost 3 bases, and 17 bases lay in between. The CDR3 has 16 amino acids. CDR3 region: CASSLIGVGVDTEAFF. The CDR3 DNA is TGTGCCAGCAGTTTGATAGGGGTGGGCGTGGACACTGAAGCTTTCTTT.

This clonotype was seen a handful of times. The chain's CDR3 is CASSLVLSGGPHEQFF. The CDR3 DNA reads as TGCGCCAGCAGCTTGGTCCTATCGGGAGGGCCGCATGAGCAGTTCTTC. The rearrangement joins TRBV5-1 to TRBJ2-1; 8 bases fit TRBD2. V shed 0 bases, J shed 8 bases, and the junction held 10 bases outside the gene matches. The CDR3 totals 16 residues. The germline gives CDR1 SGHRS, CDR2 YFSETQ.

V and J are TRBV20-1 and TRBJ2-3; 10 nucleotides agree with TRBD1. The CDR3 is 15 amino acids. J gave up 4 bases and V 5 bases, and 9 bases lay outside the gene matches. CDR1 and CDR2 from the germline V gene are DFQATT and SNEGSKA (reference sequence). CDR3 amino acids: CSARNDRGRADTQYF. The CDR3 nucleotides are TGCAGTGCTCGGAACGACAGGGGGCGTGCAGATACGCAGTATTTT.

This clonotype was observed many times. V usage is TRBV9 and J usage is TRBJ2-2; no clear D. The CDR3 is made up of 13 amino acids. CDR1 is SGDLS and CDR2 is YYNGEE in the germline V gene. Trimming left V 1 base short and J 1 base short, with 2 bases between. In DNA, the CDR3 is TGTGCCAGCAGCGTACAGAACACCGGGGAGCTGTTTTTT. Translating gives CASSVQNTGELFF.

This clonotype was observed a few times. The chain uses TRBV6-1 and TRBJ2-5, with 7 bases aligning to TRBD1. Germline assignment: CDR1 MNHNS and CDR2 SASEGT. This CDR3 is built from 16 residues. After removal of 6 bases from V and 0 bases from J, the junction contained 10 bases not matched to a gene. DNA of the CDR3: TGTGCCAGCAGCGTACAGGGGCCCGAGTACCAAGAGACCCAGTACTTC. It is translated as CASSVQGPEYQETQYF.

The table lists this clonotype with a few counts. The chain has TRBV5-1 and TRBJ2-1; 13 nucleotides line up with TRBD2. This CDR3 is built from 17 residues. V trimming: 0 bases; J trimming: 7 bases; junction bases outside the gene matches: 7. Per germline, CDR1 SGHRS and CDR2 YFSETQ. CDR3 coding DNA: TGCGCCAGCAGCTTGGGTTGGACTAGCGGGAGCCTGAATGAGCAGTTCTTC. This codes for CASSLGWTSGSLNEQFF. Full variable domain (rest looked up from reference TRBV5-1 and TRBJ2-1): KAGVTQTPRYLIKTRGQQVTLSCSPISGHRSVSWYQQTPGQGLQFLFEYFSETQRNKGNFPGRFSGRQFSNSRSEMNVSTLELGDSALYLCASSLGWTSGSLNEQFFGPGTRLTVL.

V is TRBV10-3 and J is TRBJ2-1; TRBD2 might be the D (6 bases). V was cut by 6 bases and J by 2 bases, with 14 bases left in between. The CDR3 is made up of 15 amino acids. Germline assignment: CDR1 ENHRY and CDR2 SYGVKD. The CDR3 DNA reads TGTGCCATCAGGGCGTTGGGGGAGGCCTACAATGAGCAGTTCTTC. It codes for CAIRALGEAYNEQFF.

This chain connects TRBV27 to TRBJ2-3; no clear D. V gave up 4 bases and J gave up 8 bases, with 13 bases separating them. Germline loops: CDR1 MNHEY, CDR2 SMNVEV (reference sequence). CDR3 length: 13 residues. This chain's CDR3 is CASSSYVGFTQYF. The CDR3 nucleotides read TGTGCCAGCAGTTCGTACGTAGGGTTTACGCAGTATTTT.